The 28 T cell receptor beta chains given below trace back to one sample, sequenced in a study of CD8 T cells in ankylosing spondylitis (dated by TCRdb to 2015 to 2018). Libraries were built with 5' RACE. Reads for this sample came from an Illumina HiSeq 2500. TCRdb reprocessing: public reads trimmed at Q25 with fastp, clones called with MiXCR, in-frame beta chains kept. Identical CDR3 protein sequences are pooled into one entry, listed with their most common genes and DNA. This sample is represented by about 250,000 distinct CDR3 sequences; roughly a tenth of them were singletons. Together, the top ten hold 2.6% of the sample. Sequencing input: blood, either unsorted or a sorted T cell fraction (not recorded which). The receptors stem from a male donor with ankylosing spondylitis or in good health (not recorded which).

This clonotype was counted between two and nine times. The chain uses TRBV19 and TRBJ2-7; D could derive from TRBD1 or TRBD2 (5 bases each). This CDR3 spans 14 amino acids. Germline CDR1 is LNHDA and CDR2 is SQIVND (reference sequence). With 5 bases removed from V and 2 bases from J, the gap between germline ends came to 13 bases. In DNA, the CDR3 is TGTGCCAGTAGTTGGGACGGACGAGCCTACGAGCAGTACTTC. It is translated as CASSWDGRAYEQYF. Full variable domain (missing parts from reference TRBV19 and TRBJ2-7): DGGITQSPKYLFRKEGQNVTLSCEQNLNHDAMYWYRQDPGQGLRLIYYSQIVNDFQKGDIAEGYSVSREKKESFPLTVTSAQKNPTAFYLCASSWDGRAYEQYFGPGTRLTVT.

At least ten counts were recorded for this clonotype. The CDR3 is CASRATGSVDGYTF. In nucleotides, the CDR3 is TGTGCCAGCAGAGCTACAGGGTCCGTCGATGGCTACACCTTC. The chain carries TRBV27 and TRBJ1-2; TRBD1 might be the D (6 bases). The ends were cut back, 6 bases at V and 6 bases at J, with 17 bases in the middle. CDR3 size: 14 residues. Germline V gene sequence: CDR1 MNHEY, CDR2 SMNVEV (reference sequence).

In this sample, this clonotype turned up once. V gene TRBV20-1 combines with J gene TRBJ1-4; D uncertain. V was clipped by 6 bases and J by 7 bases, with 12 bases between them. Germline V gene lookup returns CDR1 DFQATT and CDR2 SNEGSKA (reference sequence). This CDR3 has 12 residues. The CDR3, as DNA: TGCAGTGCCCACCGGGCGGCTGAAAAACTGTTTTTT. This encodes CSAHRAAEKLFF.

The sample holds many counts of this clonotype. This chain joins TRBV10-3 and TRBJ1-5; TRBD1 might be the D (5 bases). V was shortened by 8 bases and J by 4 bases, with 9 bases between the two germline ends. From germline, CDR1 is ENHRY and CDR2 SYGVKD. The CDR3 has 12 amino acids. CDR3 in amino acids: CAIGGNNQPQHF. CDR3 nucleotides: TGTGCCATCGGGGGGAATAATCAGCCCCAGCATTTT.

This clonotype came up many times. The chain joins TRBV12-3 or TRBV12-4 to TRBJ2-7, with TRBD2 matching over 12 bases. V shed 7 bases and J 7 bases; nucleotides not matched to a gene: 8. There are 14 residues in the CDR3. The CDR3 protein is CASTLAGGPGEQYF. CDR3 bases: TGTGCCAGCACTCTAGCGGGAGGGCCTGGGGAGCAGTACTTC.

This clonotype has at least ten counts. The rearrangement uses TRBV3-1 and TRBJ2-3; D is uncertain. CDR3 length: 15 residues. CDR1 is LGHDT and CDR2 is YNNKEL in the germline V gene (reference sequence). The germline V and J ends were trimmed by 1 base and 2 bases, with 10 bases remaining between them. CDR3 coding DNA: TGTGCCAGCAGCCAAGGTCGCAGGCCCACAGATACGCAGTATTTT. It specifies CASSQGRRPTDTQYF.

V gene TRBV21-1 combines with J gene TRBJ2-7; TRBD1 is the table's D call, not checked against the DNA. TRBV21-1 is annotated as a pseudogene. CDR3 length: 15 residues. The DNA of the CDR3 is TGTGCCAGCAGCAAAGGCCAACAGGGGGCTTACGAGCAGTACTTC. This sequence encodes CASSKGQQGAYEQYF.

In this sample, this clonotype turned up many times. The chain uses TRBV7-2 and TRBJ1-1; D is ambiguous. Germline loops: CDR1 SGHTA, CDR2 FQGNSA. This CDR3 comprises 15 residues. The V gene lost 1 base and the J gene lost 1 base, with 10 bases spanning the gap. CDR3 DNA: TGTGCCAGCAGCTTAGTTGGCCAGGCGAACACTGAAGCTTTCTTT. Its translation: CASSLVGQANTEAFF.

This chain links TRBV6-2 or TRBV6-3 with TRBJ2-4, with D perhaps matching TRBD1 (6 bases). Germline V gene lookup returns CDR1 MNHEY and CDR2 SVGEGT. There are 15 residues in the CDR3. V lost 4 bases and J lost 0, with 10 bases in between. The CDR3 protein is CASSSTGLAKNIQYF. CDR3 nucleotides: TGTGCCAGCAGTTCCACAGGGCTAGCCAAAAACATTCAGTACTTC.

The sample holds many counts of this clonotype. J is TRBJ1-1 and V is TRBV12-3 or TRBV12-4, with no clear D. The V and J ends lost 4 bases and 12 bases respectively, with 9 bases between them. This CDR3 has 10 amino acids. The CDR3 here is CASSYPTSFF. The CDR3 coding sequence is TGTGCCAGCAGTTACCCAACGTCTTTCTTT.

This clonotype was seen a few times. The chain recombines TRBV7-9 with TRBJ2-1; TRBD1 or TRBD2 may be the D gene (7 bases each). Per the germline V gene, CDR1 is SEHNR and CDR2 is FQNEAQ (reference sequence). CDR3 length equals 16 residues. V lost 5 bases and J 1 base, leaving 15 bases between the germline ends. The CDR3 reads CASSPSRGGSYNEQFF. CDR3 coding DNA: TGTGCCAGCAGCCCGAGCAGGGGGGGGTCCTACAATGAGCAGTTCTTC.

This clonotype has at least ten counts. CDR3 residues: CASSSGLAGSSYEQYF. As DNA, the CDR3 is TGTGCCAGCAGCTCCGGACTAGCGGGCAGCTCCTACGAGCAGTACTTC. This chain joins TRBV7-9 and TRBJ2-7, with 11 bases that match TRBD2. V was pared by 4 bases and J by 0 bases, with 5 bases of the junction left unmatched. Germline V gives CDR1 SEHNR, CDR2 FQNEAQ (reference sequence). The CDR3 runs to 16 residues.

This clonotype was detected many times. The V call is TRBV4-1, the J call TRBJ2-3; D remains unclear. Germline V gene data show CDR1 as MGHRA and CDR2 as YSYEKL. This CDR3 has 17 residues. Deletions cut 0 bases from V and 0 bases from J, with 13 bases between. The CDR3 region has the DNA TGCGCCAGCAGCCAAGACTGGGCAGCCTCTAGCACAGATACGCAGTATTTT. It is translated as CASSQDWAASSTDTQYF.

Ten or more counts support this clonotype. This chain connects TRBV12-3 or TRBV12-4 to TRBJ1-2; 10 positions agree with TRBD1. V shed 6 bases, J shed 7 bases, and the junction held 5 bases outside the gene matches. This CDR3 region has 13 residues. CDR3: CASSQGQGSGYTF. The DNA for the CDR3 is TGTGCCAGCAGCCAGGGACAGGGGTCTGGCTACACCTTC.

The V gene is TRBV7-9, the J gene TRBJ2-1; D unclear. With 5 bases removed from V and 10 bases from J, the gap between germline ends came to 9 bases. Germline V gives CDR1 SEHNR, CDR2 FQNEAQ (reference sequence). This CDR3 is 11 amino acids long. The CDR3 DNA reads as TGTGCCAGCAGCAGGACGGAGGAGCAGTTCTTC. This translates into CASSRTEEQFF.

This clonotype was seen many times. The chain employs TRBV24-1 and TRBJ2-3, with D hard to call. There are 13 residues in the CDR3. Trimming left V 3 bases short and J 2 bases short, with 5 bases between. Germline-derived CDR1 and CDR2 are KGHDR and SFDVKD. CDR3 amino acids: CATSDAHTDTQYF. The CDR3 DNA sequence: TGTGCCACCAGTGATGCCCACACAGATACGCAGTATTTT.

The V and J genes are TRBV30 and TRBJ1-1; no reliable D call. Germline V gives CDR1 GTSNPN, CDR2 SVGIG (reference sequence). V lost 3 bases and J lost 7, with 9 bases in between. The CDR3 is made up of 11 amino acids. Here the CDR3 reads CAWRARDEAFF. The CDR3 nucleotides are TGTGCCTGGAGGGCTCGGGATGAAGCTTTCTTT.

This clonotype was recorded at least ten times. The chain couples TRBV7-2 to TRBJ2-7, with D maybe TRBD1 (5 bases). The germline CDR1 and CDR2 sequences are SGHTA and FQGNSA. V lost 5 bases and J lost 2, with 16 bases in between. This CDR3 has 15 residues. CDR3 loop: CASSVPGIYPYEQYF. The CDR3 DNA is TGTGCCAGCAGCGTTCCAGGGATCTACCCCTACGAGCAGTACTTC.

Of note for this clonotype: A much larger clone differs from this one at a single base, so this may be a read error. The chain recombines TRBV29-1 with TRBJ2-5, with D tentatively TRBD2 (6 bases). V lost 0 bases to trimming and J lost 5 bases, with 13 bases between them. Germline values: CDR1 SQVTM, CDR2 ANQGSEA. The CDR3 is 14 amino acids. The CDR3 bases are TGCAGCGTTGAAGATATGGGGGGTCAGGAGACCCAGTACTTC. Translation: CSVEDMGGQETQYF.

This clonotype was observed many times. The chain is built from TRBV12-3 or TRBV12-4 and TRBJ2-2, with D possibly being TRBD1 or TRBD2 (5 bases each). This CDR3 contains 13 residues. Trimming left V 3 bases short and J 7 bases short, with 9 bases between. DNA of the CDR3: TGTGCCAGCAGTTTTGAGGGGAACGGGGAGCTGTTTTTT. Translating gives CASSFEGNGELFF.

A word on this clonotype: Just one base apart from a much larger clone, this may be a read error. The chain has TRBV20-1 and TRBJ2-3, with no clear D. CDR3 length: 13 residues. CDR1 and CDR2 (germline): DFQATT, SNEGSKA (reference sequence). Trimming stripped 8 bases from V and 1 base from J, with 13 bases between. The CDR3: CSPNYGGTDTQYF. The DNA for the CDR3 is TGCAGTCCAAATTATGGGGGCACAGATACGCAGTATTTT.

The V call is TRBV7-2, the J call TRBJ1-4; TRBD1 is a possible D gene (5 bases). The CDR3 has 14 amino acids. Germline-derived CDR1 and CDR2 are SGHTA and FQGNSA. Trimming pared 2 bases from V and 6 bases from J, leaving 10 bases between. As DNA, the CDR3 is TGTGCCAGCAGCTTAACAGGAGCGCATGAAAAACTGTTTTTT. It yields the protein CASSLTGAHEKLFF.

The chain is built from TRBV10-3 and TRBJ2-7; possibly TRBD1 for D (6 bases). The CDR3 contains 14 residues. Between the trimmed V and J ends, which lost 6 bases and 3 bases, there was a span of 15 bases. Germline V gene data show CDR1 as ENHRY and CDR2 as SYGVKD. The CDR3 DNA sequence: TGTGCCATCAGGGAGGCCGGACAGAACTACGAGCAGTACTTC. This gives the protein CAIREAGQNYEQYF.

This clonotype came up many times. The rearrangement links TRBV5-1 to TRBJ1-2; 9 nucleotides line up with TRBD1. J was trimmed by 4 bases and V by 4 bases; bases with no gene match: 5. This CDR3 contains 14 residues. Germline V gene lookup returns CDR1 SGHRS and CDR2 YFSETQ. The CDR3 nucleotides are TGCGCCAGCAGCCCAGGACAGGGGACCTATGGCTACACCTTC. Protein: CASSPGQGTYGYTF.

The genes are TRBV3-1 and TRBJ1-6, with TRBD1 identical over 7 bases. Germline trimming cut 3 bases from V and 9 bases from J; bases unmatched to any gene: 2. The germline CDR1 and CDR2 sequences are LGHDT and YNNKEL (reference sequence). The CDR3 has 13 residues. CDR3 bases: TGTGCCAGCAGCCAGTCAGGGGGTTCACCCCTCCACTTT. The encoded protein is CASSQSGGSPLHF.

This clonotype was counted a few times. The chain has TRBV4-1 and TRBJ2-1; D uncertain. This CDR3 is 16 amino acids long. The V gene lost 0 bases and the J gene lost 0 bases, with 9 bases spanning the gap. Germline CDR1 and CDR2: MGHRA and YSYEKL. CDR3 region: CASSQDPGRSYNEQFF. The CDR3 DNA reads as TGCGCCAGCAGCCAAGATCCGGGTCGCTCCTACAATGAGCAGTTCTTC.

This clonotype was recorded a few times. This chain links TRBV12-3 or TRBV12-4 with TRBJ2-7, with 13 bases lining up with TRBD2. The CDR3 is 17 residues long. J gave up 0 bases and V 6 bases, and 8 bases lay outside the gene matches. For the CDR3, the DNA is TGTGCCAGCAGGCCGGGACTAGCGGGGAGGGGCTCCTACGAGCAGTACTTC. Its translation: CASRPGLAGRGSYEQYF.

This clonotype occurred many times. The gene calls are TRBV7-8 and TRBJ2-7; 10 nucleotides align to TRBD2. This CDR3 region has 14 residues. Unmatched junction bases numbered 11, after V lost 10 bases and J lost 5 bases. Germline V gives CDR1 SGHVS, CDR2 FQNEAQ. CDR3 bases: TGTGCCACGGCCGGGACTAGCGCTTGGGACGAGCAGTACTTC. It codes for CATAGTSAWDEQYF.